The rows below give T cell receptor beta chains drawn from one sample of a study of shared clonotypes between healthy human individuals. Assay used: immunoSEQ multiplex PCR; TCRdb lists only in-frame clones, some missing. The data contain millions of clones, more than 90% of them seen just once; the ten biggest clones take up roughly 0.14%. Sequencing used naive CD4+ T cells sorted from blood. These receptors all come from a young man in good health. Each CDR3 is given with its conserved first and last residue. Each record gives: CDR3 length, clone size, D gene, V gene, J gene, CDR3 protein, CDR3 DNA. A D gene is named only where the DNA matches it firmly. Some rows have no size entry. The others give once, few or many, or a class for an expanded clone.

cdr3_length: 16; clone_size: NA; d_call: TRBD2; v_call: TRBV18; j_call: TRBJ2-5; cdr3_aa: CASFGFGGRAQETQYF; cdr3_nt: TGTGCCAGCTTCGGTTTCGGCGGGAGGGCCCAAGAGACCCAGTACTTC
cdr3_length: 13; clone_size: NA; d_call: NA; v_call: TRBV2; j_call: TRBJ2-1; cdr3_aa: CASSEQGKHEQFF; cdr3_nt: TGTGCCAGCAGTGAACAGGGGAAGCATGAGCAGTTCTTC
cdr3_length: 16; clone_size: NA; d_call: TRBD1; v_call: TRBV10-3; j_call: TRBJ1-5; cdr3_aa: CAISESGQGDNQPQHF; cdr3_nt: TGTGCCATCAGTGAGTCGGGACAGGGCGACAATCAGCCCCAGCATTTT
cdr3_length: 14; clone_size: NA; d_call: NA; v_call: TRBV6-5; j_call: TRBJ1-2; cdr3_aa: CASSRDTMNYGYTF; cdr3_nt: TGTGCCAGCAGTAGAGACACGATGAACTATGGCTACACCTTC
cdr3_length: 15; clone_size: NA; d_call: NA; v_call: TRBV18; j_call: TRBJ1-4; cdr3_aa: CASSPGDGGGEKLFF; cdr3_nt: TGTGCCAGCTCACCGGGGGACGGAGGCGGGGAAAAACTGTTTTTT
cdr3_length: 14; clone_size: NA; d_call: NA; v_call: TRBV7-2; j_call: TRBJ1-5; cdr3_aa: CASSSLQGSSPQHF; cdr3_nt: TGTGCCAGCAGCTCTTTACAGGGTTCATCGCCCCAGCATTTT
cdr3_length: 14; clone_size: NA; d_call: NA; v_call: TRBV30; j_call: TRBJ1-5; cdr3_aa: CAWDTGRGGQPQHF; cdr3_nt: TGTGCCTGGGACACCGGTAGGGGCGGTCAGCCCCAGCATTTT
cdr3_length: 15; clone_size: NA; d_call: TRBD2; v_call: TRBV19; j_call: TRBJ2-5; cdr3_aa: CASSIGSSGSETQYF; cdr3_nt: TGTGCCAGTAGTATAGGATCTAGCGGGAGTGAGACCCAGTACTTC
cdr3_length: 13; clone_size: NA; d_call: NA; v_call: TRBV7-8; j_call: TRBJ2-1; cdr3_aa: CASSLSPPAEQFF; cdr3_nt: TGTGCCAGCAGCTTAAGTCCCCCTGCCGAGCAGTTCTTC
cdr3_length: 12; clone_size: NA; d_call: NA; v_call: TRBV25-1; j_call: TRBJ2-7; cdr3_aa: CASSVGTYEQYF; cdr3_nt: TGTGCCAGCAGTGTCGGCACCTACGAGCAGTACTTC
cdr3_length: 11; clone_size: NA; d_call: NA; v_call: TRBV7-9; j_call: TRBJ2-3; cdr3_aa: CASSATDTQYF; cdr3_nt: TGTGCCAGCAGCGCCACAGATACGCAGTATTTT
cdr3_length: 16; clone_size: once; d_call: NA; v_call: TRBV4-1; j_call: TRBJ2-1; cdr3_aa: CASSQEDSLSYNEQFF; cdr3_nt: TGCGCCAGCAGCCAAGAGGACAGCCTCTCCTACAATGAGCAGTTCTTC
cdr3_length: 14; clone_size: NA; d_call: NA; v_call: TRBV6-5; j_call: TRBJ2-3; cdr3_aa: CASSEGSSAGLFYF; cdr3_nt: TGTGCCAGCAGCGAGGGATCCTCGGCGGGACTCTTTTATTTT
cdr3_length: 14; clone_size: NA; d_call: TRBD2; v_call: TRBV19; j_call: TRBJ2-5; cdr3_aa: CASSRAGGAKTQYF; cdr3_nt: TGTGCCAGTAGTCGGGCCGGGGGGGCAAAGACCCAGTACTTC
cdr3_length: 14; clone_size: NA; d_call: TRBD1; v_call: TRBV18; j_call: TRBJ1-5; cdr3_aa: CASSPGTGNQPQHF; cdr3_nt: TGTGCCAGCTCACCAGGGACAGGAAATCAGCCCCAGCATTTT
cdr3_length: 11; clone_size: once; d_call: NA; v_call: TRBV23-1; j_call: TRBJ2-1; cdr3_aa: CASHSPHEQFF; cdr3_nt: TGCGCCAGCCATAGTCCACATGAGCAGTTCTTC
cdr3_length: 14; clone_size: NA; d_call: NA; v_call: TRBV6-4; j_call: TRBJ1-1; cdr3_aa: CASSVEQGNSEAFF; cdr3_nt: TGTGCCAGCAGTGTGGAGCAAGGTAATTCTGAAGCTTTCTTT
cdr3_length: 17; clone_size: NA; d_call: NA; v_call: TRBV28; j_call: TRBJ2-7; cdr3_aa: CASSFKAAGASSYEQYF; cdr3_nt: TGTGCCAGCAGTTTTAAGGCGGCGGGGGCCAGCTCCTACGAGCAGTACTTC
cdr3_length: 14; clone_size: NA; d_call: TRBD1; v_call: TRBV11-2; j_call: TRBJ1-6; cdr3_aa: CASSWDSYNSPLHF; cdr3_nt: TGTGCCAGCAGCTGGGACAGCTATAATTCACCCCTCCACTTT
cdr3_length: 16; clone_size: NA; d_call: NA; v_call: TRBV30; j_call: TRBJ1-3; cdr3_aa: CAWSSRTGLSGNTIYF; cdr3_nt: TGTGCCTGGAGTTCCCGTACAGGTCTATCTGGAAACACCATATATTTT
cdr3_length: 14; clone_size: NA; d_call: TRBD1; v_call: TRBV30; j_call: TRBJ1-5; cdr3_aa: CAWSRGQGIQPQHF; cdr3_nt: TGTGCCTGGAGTCGGGGACAGGGCATCCAGCCCCAGCATTTT
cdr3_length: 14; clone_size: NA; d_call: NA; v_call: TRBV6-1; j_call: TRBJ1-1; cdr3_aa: CASSEGLIGPEAFF; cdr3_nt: TGTGCCAGCAGTGAAGGGCTCATCGGTCCTGAAGCTTTCTTT
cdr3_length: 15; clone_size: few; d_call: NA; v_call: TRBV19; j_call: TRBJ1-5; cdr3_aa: CASSIVRDSNQPQHF; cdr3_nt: TGTGCCAGTAGTATAGTCAGGGATAGCAATCAGCCCCAGCATTTT
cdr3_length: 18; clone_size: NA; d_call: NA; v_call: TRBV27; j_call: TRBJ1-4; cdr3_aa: CASSLRGEGAATNEKLFF; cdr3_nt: TGTGCCAGCAGTTTACGGGGTGAGGGAGCCGCAACTAATGAAAAACTGTTTTTT
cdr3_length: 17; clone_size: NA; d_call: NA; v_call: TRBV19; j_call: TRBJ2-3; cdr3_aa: CASSTSGTPSVTDTQYF; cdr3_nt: TGTGCCAGTAGTACCTCCGGGACCCCAAGTGTCACAGATACGCAGTATTTT
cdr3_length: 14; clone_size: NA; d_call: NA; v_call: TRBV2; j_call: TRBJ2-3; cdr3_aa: CASSLPGAADTQYF; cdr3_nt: TGTGCCAGCAGTCTGCCCGGGGCGGCTGATACGCAGTATTTT
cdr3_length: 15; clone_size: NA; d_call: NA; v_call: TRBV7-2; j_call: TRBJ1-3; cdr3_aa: CASSLSQSSGNTIYF; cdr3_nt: TGTGCCAGCAGCTTATCCCAAAGTTCTGGAAACACCATATATTTT
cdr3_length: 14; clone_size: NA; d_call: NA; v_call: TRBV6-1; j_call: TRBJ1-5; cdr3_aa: CASSDKGGNQPQHF; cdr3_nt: TGTGCCAGCAGTGACAAGGGGGGTAATCAGCCCCAGCATTTT
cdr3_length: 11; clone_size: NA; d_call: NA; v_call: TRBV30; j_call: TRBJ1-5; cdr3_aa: CAWSNRGAQHF; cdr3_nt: TGTGCCTGGAGTAACCGGGGAGCCCAGCATTTT
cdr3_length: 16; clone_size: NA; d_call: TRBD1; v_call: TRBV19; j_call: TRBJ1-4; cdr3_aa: CASSIAAGQGNEKLFF; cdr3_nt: TGTGCCAGTAGTATAGCCGCGGGACAGGGGAATGAAAAACTGTTTTTT
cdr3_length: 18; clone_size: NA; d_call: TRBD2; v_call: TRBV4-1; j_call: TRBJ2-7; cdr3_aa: CASSPGRGTSGGAYEQYF; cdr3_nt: TGCGCCAGCAGCCCAGGACGCGGGACTAGCGGGGGGGCCTACGAGCAGTACTTC
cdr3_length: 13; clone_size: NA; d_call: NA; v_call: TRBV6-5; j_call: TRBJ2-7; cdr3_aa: CASSYSRVGEQYF; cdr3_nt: TGTGCCAGCAGTTACTCCCGGGTAGGCGAGCAGTACTTC
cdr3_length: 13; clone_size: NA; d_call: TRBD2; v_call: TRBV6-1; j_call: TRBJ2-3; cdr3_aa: CASSATSGVTQYF; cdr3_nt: TGTGCCAGCAGCGCGACTAGCGGGGTTACGCAGTATTTT
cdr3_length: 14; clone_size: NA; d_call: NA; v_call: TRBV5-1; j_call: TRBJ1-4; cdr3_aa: CASSLGGEGEKLFF; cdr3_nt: TGCGCCAGCAGCTTGGGGGGAGAAGGGGAAAAACTGTTTTTT
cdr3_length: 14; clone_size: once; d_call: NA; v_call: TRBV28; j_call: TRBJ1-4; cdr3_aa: CASRTLGGNEKLFF; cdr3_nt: TGTGCCAGCAGAACTCTAGGCGGCAATGAAAAACTGTTTTTT
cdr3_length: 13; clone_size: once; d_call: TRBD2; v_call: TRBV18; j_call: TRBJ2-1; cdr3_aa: CASSPGRANEQFF; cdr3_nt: TGTGCCAGCTCACCGGGGAGGGCCAATGAGCAGTTCTTC
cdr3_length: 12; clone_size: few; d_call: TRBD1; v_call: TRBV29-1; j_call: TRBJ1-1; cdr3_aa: CSGTTGGLDAFF; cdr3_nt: TGCAGCGGGACGACAGGGGGCTTGGATGCTTTCTTT
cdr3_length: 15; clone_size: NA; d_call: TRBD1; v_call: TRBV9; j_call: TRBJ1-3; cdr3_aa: CASSPGQSGGNTIYF; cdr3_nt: TGTGCCAGCAGCCCGGGACAGTCGGGCGGAAACACCATATATTTT
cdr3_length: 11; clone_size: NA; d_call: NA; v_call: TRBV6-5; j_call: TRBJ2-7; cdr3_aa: CASRSTYEQYF; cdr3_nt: TGTGCCAGCAGGTCTACCTACGAGCAGTACTTC
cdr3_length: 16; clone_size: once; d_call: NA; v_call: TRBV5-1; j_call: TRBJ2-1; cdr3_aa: CASSLDAGTPNNEQFF; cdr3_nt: TGCGCCAGCAGCTTGGACGCTGGGACACCGAACAATGAGCAGTTCTTC
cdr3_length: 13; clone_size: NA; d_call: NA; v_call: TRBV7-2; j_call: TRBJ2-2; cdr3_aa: CASRSANTGELFF; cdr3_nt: TGTGCCAGTAGGTCCGCGAACACCGGGGAGCTGTTTTTT
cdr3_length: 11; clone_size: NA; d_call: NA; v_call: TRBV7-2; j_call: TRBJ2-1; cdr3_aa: CASSPSNEQFF; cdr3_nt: TGTGCCAGCAGCCCAAGCAATGAGCAGTTCTTC
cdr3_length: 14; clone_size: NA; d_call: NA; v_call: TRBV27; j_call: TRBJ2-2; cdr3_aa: CASARAGNTGELFF; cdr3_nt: TGTGCCAGCGCTAGGGCAGGGAACACCGGGGAGCTGTTTTTT
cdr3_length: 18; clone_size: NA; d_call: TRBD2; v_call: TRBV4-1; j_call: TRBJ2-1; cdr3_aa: CASSHFRTSGGAYNEQFF; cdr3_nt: TGCGCCAGCAGCCACTTCAGGACTAGCGGGGGGGCCTACAATGAGCAGTTCTTC
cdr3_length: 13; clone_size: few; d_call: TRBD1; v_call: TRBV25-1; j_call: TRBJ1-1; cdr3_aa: CASTDDRGPEAFF; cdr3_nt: TGTGCCAGCACCGATGACAGGGGCCCTGAAGCTTTCTTT
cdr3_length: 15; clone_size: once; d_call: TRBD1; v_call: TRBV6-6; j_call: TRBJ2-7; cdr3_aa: CASSYSGTGTGEQYF; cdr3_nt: TGTGCCAGCAGTTACTCCGGGACAGGGACAGGCGAGCAGTACTTC